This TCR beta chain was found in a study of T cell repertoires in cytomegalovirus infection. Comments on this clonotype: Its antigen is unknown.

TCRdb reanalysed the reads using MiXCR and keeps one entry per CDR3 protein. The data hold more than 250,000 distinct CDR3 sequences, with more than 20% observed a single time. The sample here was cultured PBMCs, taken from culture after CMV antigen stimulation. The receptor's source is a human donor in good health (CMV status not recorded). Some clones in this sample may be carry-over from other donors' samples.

Here the CDR3 DNA reads TGTGCCAGCAGCTCCTGGACAGGGGACTATGGCTACACCTTC. The encoded protein is CASSSWTGDYGYTF. The chain is built from TRBV11-2 and TRBJ1-2, with 9 bases that match TRBD1. V dropped 4 bases and J dropped 3; count of bases not matched to a gene: 3. This CDR3 is 14 amino acids long. Germline V CDR1 and CDR2: SGHAT, FQNNGV.